This T cell receptor (beta chain) appears in the sequencing data of a study of cytotoxic CD8 clonotypes in ibrutinib-treated CLL. The study's findings and limits: T-cell clonality at baseline went above that of age-matched healthy donors and rose and fell with circulating CD8+ T-cell counts.

Depth targeted 1 in 200,000 to 1 in 1 million T cells, averaging about 9.2x coverage per clonotype. Only in-frame clones appear in the TCRdb table, and some are missing; sequencing was by immunoSEQ multiplex PCR. Of around 160,000 clones in the sample, roughly 90% were seen once. Comment on this clone: Antigen: not known.

About 2 micrograms of genomic DNA, which was extracted from cryopreserved PBMCs, served as the material used for the TCR beta libraries. The sample was PBMCs, taken at disease progression, from a patient treated with ibrutinib. The receptor was derived from a human donor with chronic lymphocytic leukemia.

Here the CDR3 reads CASSYRGRRNTIYF. CDR3 nucleotides: TGTGCCAGCAGTTACCGGGGGCGGCGAAACACCATATATTTT. This chain connects TRBV6-5 to TRBJ1-3; D possibly corresponds to TRBD1 (6 bases). V shed 2 bases and J shed 5 bases, with 10 bases lying between them. This CDR3 contains 14 residues. Germline V gene data show CDR1 as MNHEY and CDR2 as SVGAGI.